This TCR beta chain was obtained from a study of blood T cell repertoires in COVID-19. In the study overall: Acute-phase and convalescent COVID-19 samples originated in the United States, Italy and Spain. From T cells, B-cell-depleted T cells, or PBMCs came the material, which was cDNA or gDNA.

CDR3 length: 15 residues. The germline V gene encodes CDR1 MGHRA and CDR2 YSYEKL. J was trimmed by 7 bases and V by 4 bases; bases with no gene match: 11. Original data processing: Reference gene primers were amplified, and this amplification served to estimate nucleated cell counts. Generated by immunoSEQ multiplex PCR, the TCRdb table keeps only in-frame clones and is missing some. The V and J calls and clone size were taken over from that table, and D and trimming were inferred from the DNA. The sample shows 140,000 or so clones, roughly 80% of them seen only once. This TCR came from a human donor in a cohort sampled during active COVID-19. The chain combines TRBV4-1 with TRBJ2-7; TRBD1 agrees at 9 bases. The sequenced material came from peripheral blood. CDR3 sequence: CASSLRDRDSGEQYF. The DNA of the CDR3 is TGCGCCAGCAGCCTCCGGGACAGGGATTCGGGGGAGCAGTACTTC.